This TCR beta chain was identified during a study of blood T cell repertoires in COVID-19. Study background: Donors in the United States, Italy and Spain gave samples during acute or convalescent COVID-19. T cells, B-cell-depleted T cells, or PBMCs supplied cDNA or gDNA.

Per the original data handling: Amplification from reference gene primers served as the basis for estimated nucleated cell counts. The method was immunoSEQ multiplex PCR; TCRdb's version includes in-frame clones alone and lacks a portion of them. The DNA was the basis for D and trimming; V, J and clone size are from that table. The sample lists over 300,000 clones, 80% to 90% occurring once. The CDR3 is 17 amino acids. The V end was cut by 6 bases, the J end by 5 bases, with 23 bases between. CDR1 and CDR2 (germline): LGHDT, YNNKEL (reference sequence). This receptor was identified in a woman in her 50s with acute or convalescent COVID-19. The specimen sequenced was peripheral blood. The V and J genes are TRBV3-1 (or the pseudogene TRBV3-2) and TRBJ2-1; D might be TRBD1 (6 bases). In DNA form, the CDR3 reads TGTGCCAGCAGGCCAAGGGGGTTCAGGACCCTCGACAATGAGCAGTTCTTC. Its protein is CASRPRGFRTLDNEQFF.